This TCR beta chain emerged from a study of human T cells and chemical hapten exposure. Findings and caveats of the study: After DPC sensitization, TCRs above 1 in 1000 frequency showed no change.

A word on this clonotype: Its specificity is unknown.

CDR1 and CDR2 (germline): SQVTM, ANQGSEA. CDR3 length: 13 amino acids. V gave up 7 bases and J gave up 5 bases, with 18 bases separating them. This sample's time point: patch test 2, 6 weeks after DPC sensitization. Noted treatment: therapeutic diphenylcyclopropenone sensitization with weekly scalp DPC. Each CDR3 protein is one row after TCRdb ran MiXCR on the RACE reads. The repertoire consists of 73,000 or so distinct CDR3 sequences, with about 8.5% occurring once and the leading ten covering around 3%. The receptor comes from a woman aged 50 to 60 with alopecia areata. Some clones in this sample may be carry-over from other donors' samples. The chain combines TRBV29-1 with TRBJ2-7; D may be TRBD1 or TRBD2 (5 bases each). The material was whole blood, obtained in connection with sensitization to the hapten diphenylcyclopropenone (DPC). CDR3 in amino acids: CSAEGQGGNEQYF. In DNA, the CDR3 is TGCAGCGCCGAGGGGCAGGGTGGCAACGAGCAGTACTTC.